This T cell receptor (beta chain) emerged from a study of human T cells and chemical hapten exposure. Time point defined: patch test 2, 6 weeks after DPC sensitization. The sample's treatment: therapeutic diphenylcyclopropenone sensitization with weekly scalp DPC. Germline V gene sequence: CDR1 LGHNA, CDR2 YSLEER. The CDR3 is made up of 15 amino acids. V dropped 1 base and J dropped 7; count of bases not matched to a gene: 4. MiXCR, run by TCRdb on the RACE reads, gives a single entry per CDR3 protein. The sample includes 95,000 or so distinct CDR3 sequences, 10% to 12% seen only once; the top ten take 3.2%. Many counts were recorded for this clonotype.

The sample here was whole blood, taken in connection with sensitization to the hapten diphenylcyclopropenone (DPC). The origin of this receptor is a woman aged 40 to 49 with alopecia areata. Some clones in this sample may be carry-over from other donors' samples. The J gene is TRBJ2-1, the V gene TRBV4-3; 10 bases line up with TRBD2. The DNA for the CDR3 is TGCGCCAGCAGCCAAGCGGCTAGCGGGAGTAATGAGCAGTTCTTC. Translation: CASSQAASGSNEQFF.